This is a list of T cell receptor beta chains from one sample in a study of T cells after yellow fever vaccination. TCRdb called the 5' RACE reads again in MiXCR, with one record for every CDR3 protein. The top ten hold about an eighth of the sample, which has under 600,000 distinct CDR3 sequences, around an eighth seen once. The source was PBMCs, collected on the day of the yellow fever booster vaccination. Receptor source: a man younger than 40 who received the YFV17D yellow fever vaccine. The CDR3 runs from the conserved cysteine through the conserved F or W. Fields, in order: D gene, clone size, J gene, V gene, CDR3 DNA, CDR3 protein. A D gene is named only where the DNA matches it firmly. Where a row states a size, it is once, few, many or the class of an expanded clone; other rows omit it.

>TRBD2|-|TRBJ2-1|TRBV6-2/TRBV6-3
TGTGCCAGCAGTTACTCTCCTGGGGGACTAGCGGGAAACTCCTACAATGAGCAGTTCTTC
CASSYSPGGLAGNSYNEQFF
>TRBD1|-|TRBJ2-3|TRBV29-1
TGCAGCGTGGCACAGGGGGGTAGCACAGATACGCAGTATTTT
CSVAQGGSTDTQYF
>TRBD2|-|TRBJ2-7|TRBV7-2
TGTGCCAGCAGCTTTAGCGGGGGCACCTACGAGCAGTACTTC
CASSFSGGTYEQYF
>-|few|TRBJ1-3|TRBV12-3/TRBV12-4
TGTGCCAGCAGACCAGTGCAGGGAAACACCATATATTTT
CASRPVQGNTIYF
>-|-|TRBJ2-3|TRBV5-1
TGCGCCAGCACCACAGGACGGGTCCCCTTTGATACGCAGTATTTT
CASTTGRVPFDTQYF
>-|-|TRBJ2-4|TRBV5-1
TGCGCCAGCAGCTTGGAAATGGACGTCAAAAACATTCAGTACTTC
CASSLEMDVKNIQYF
>TRBD1|few|TRBJ2-4|TRBV5-1
TGCGCCAGCAGCCTCGGGACAGGGTATAACATTCAGTACTTC
CASSLGTGYNIQYF
>-|-|TRBJ2-7|TRBV6-5
TGTGCCAGCAGTCCTCGAGTGGGGCGGTCCTACGAGCAGTACTTC
CASSPRVGRSYEQYF
>-|many|TRBJ2-5|TRBV18
TGTGCCAGCTCACCACGGTCGGGCAGTGGAGAGACCCAGTACTTC
CASSPRSGSGETQYF
>TRBD1|-|TRBJ1-5|TRBV9
TGTGCCAGCAGCGTCTCAGGGGGCTCAGGTCAGCCCCAGCATTTT
CASSVSGGSGQPQHF
>-|few|TRBJ2-7|TRBV15
TGTGCCACCAGCAGAGATGAAGGCTTCGAGCAGTACTTC
CATSRDEGFEQYF
>-|-|TRBJ2-3|TRBV5-1
TGCGCCAGCAGCTTGGAAGCGACAGATACGCAGTATTTT
CASSLEATDTQYF
>-|few|TRBJ2-3|TRBV28
TGTGCCAGCAGCCTAGAAGGCGGGATGAATACGCAGTATTTT
CASSLEGGMNTQYF